A selection of T cell receptor beta chains follows, all from one sample in a study of identical twins. Each CDR3 protein is one row after TCRdb ran MiXCR on the 5' RACE reads. The table records about 520,000 distinct CDR3 sequences, about 20% of them present only once. The sample also formed part of further work on T cells expressing NK-cell markers.

What was sequenced was CD4+ T cells sorted from blood. Source of these receptors: a woman between 18 and 29 years old in good health. CDR3s include the opening cysteine and the closing phenylalanine or tryptophan. The D gene is left open where the match is weak. Clone size, where shown, is once, few, many, or a class for clones that have expanded.

>TRBD2|TRBJ2-1|.|TRBV25-1
TGTGCCAGCAGTGAAACGGCGGGGGTAAGAGAGCAGTTCTTC
CASSETAGVREQFF
>TRBD2|TRBJ2-1|few|TRBV5-1
TGCGCCAGCAGCCTCCCCGGACTAGCGCGATACAATGAGCAGTTCTTC
CASSLPGLARYNEQFF
>.|TRBJ2-3|.|TRBV4-3
TGCGCCAGCAGCCAAGATCTCGGCGCCAGCACAGATACGCAGTATTTT
CASSQDLGASTDTQYF
>.|TRBJ1-6|.|TRBV12-3/TRBV12-4
TGTGCCAGCAGCCCGAACGGACAGATTAATTCACCCCTCCACTTT
CASSPNGQINSPLHF
>TRBD2|TRBJ2-1|few|TRBV5-5
TGTGCCAGCAGCCGACTAGCCGTATTCCACAATGAGCAGTTCTTC
CASSRLAVFHNEQFF
>TRBD2|TRBJ2-7|few|TRBV15
TGTGCCACCAGCAGGGCGACTAGCGGGAGGGCCTACGAGCAGTACTTC
CATSRATSGRAYEQYF
>TRBD1|TRBJ2-3|few|TRBV20-1
TGCAGTGCTAGATCCAGGACAGGGGTGGGAGATACGCAGTATTTT
CSARSRTGVGDTQYF
>.|TRBJ2-3|.|TRBV7-9
TGTGCCAGCAGCTTCGGGGGGCTTAGGCTTAGCACAGATACGCAGTATTTT
CASSFGGLRLSTDTQYF
>TRBD2|TRBJ2-3|.|TRBV27
TGTGCCAGCTCCCAGCGGGGGGGGGTCACAGATACGCAGTATTTT
CASSQRGGVTDTQYF
>.|TRBJ2-7|.|TRBV27
TGTGCCAGCAGTTCTACCGGGACGGCTCACGGCGAGCAGTACTTC
CASSSTGTAHGEQYF
>.|TRBJ2-6|.|TRBV4-1
TGCGCCAGCGAGGCTTTTTCTGGGGCCAACGTCCTGACTTTC
CASEAFSGANVLTF
>.|TRBJ2-7|few|TRBV19
TGTGCCAGTAGTATAGATTGGACGGCGGCCGAGCAGTACTTC
CASSIDWTAAEQYF
>.|TRBJ2-7|few|TRBV9
TGTGCCAGCAGCGCCGGACTGTCCGCCTCCTACGAGCAGTACTTC
CASSAGLSASYEQYF
>.|TRBJ1-1|.|TRBV3-1
TGTGCCAGCAGCCCCGTGGGCAGGGACACTGAAGCTTTCTTT
CASSPVGRDTEAFF
>.|TRBJ2-1|many|TRBV12-3/TRBV12-4
TGTGCCAGCAGTTTAAAGATCTCCTACAATGAGCAGTTCTTC
CASSLKISYNEQFF
>.|TRBJ1-2|.|TRBV6-5
TGTGCCAGCAGTTACACCCCGGAGTATGGCTACACCTTC
CASSYTPEYGYTF
>.|TRBJ1-1|.|TRBV20-1
TGCAGGCTAGGGGAGAACACTGAAGCTTTCTTT
CRLGENTEAFF
>TRBD1|TRBJ1-2|many|TRBV20-1
TGCAGTGCTAGATCGCAAGGCAGGGGGAACTATGGCTACACCTTC
CSARSQGRGNYGYTF
>.|TRBJ2-7|few|TRBV7-2
TGTGCCAGCAGCTTAGGGGTTACCGTGGCCTACGAGCAGTACTTC
CASSLGVTVAYEQYF
>.|TRBJ2-1|.|TRBV7-3
TGTGCCAGCAGCTTAACCCACCCATACAATGAGCAGTTCTTC
CASSLTHPYNEQFF
>TRBD2|TRBJ2-1|.|TRBV4-1
TGCGCCAGCAGCCAATCCGGACTAGCGGGGTTGAGCTCCTACAATGAGCAGTTCTTC
CASSQSGLAGLSSYNEQFF
>.|TRBJ1-1|.|TRBV7-8
TGTGCCAGCTCAAGGCCTGTCCCCGGGGACACTGAAGCTTTCTTT
CASSRPVPGDTEAFF
>TRBD2|TRBJ2-1|.|TRBV13
TGTGCCAGCAGCCCCCCGCGGGGGGGGGGCGACAATGAGCAGTTCTTC
CASSPPRGGGDNEQFF
>.|TRBJ2-3|few|TRBV7-2
TGTGCCAGCAGCTTTCTAGCGCTTAGCACAGATACGCAGTATTTT
CASSFLALSTDTQYF
>.|TRBJ1-1|few|TRBV5-1
TGCGCCAGCAGCCGAGGAGGGGTGAACACTGAAGCTTTCTTT
CASSRGGVNTEAFF
>TRBD2|TRBJ2-7|few|TRBV20-1
TGCAGTGCTAGATCCAGACTAGCGGGATCCTACGAGCAGTACTTC
CSARSRLAGSYEQYF
>TRBD1|TRBJ1-3|.|TRBV5-1
TGCGCCAGTTGGGACAGCACTGGAAACACCATATATTTT
CASWDSTGNTIYF
>TRBD1|TRBJ1-5|many|TRBV10-3
TGTGCCATCAGCTCCGGACAGGGGGGATTTAGCAATCAGCCCCAGCATTTT
CAISSGQGGFSNQPQHF
>TRBD2|TRBJ2-1|many|TRBV29-1
TGCAGCGTTGAAGATCGGGGCGGGGGGGCCGGCTCCTACAATGAGCAGTTCTTC
CSVEDRGGGAGSYNEQFF
>.|TRBJ2-5|.|TRBV5-6
TGTGCCAGCAGCTTGGTCAGGGTGGTGACCCAGTACTTC
CASSLVRVVTQYF
>.|TRBJ2-1|few|TRBV7-6
TGTGCCAGCAGCTCGACTAGCTCCTACAATGAGCAGTTCTTC
CASSSTSSYNEQFF
>TRBD2|TRBJ2-7|.|TRBV7-2
TGTGCCAGCAGCTTCGGCCTAGCGGGGGTGGGCGAGCAGTACTTC
CASSFGLAGVGEQYF
>.|TRBJ2-7|few|TRBV4-1
TGCGCCAGCAGCCAGCTGGGCGAGGGACTTGACTTC
CASSQLGEGLDF
>.|TRBJ2-2|.|TRBV20-1
TGCAGTGCTATAAGGGGGACGGGGACCGGGGAGCTGTTTTTT
CSAIRGTGTGELFF
>.|TRBJ2-5|.|TRBV6-5
TGTGCCAGCAGTTACCCCCACGGGCAGGGCGGTGAGACCCAGTACTTC
CASSYPHGQGGETQYF
>TRBD2|TRBJ2-1|few|TRBV24-1
TGTGCCACCAGTGATTCGGCTAGCGGGAGGATCAATGAGCAGTTCTTC
CATSDSASGRINEQFF
>TRBD2|TRBJ2-7|.|TRBV7-6
TGTGCCAGCAGCTTAGCTGGGGGACTAGCGGGGCTCTACGAGCAGTACTTC
CASSLAGGLAGLYEQYF
>TRBD2|TRBJ2-5|.|TRBV6-5
TGTGCCAGCAGTTCACCGACTAGCGGGAAGGGGACCCAGTACTTC
CASSSPTSGKGTQYF
>TRBD2|TRBJ2-5|few|TRBV20-1
TGCAGTGTCTCCGGGGGGACCGGAGAGGAGACCCAGTACTTC
CSVSGGTGEETQYF
>.|TRBJ2-4|.|TRBV6-1
TGTGCCAGCAGTAAATCCACGGGACACATTCAGTACTTC
CASSKSTGHIQYF
>.|TRBJ2-3|.|TRBV20-1
TGCAGTGCTAGGGCCCAACTAGCAGATACGCAGTATTTT
CSARAQLADTQYF
>TRBD2|TRBJ2-1|few|TRBV7-9
TGTGCCAGCAGCCCGCGCAGGATTAGCGGGTCCTACAATGAGCAGTTCTTC
CASSPRRISGSYNEQFF